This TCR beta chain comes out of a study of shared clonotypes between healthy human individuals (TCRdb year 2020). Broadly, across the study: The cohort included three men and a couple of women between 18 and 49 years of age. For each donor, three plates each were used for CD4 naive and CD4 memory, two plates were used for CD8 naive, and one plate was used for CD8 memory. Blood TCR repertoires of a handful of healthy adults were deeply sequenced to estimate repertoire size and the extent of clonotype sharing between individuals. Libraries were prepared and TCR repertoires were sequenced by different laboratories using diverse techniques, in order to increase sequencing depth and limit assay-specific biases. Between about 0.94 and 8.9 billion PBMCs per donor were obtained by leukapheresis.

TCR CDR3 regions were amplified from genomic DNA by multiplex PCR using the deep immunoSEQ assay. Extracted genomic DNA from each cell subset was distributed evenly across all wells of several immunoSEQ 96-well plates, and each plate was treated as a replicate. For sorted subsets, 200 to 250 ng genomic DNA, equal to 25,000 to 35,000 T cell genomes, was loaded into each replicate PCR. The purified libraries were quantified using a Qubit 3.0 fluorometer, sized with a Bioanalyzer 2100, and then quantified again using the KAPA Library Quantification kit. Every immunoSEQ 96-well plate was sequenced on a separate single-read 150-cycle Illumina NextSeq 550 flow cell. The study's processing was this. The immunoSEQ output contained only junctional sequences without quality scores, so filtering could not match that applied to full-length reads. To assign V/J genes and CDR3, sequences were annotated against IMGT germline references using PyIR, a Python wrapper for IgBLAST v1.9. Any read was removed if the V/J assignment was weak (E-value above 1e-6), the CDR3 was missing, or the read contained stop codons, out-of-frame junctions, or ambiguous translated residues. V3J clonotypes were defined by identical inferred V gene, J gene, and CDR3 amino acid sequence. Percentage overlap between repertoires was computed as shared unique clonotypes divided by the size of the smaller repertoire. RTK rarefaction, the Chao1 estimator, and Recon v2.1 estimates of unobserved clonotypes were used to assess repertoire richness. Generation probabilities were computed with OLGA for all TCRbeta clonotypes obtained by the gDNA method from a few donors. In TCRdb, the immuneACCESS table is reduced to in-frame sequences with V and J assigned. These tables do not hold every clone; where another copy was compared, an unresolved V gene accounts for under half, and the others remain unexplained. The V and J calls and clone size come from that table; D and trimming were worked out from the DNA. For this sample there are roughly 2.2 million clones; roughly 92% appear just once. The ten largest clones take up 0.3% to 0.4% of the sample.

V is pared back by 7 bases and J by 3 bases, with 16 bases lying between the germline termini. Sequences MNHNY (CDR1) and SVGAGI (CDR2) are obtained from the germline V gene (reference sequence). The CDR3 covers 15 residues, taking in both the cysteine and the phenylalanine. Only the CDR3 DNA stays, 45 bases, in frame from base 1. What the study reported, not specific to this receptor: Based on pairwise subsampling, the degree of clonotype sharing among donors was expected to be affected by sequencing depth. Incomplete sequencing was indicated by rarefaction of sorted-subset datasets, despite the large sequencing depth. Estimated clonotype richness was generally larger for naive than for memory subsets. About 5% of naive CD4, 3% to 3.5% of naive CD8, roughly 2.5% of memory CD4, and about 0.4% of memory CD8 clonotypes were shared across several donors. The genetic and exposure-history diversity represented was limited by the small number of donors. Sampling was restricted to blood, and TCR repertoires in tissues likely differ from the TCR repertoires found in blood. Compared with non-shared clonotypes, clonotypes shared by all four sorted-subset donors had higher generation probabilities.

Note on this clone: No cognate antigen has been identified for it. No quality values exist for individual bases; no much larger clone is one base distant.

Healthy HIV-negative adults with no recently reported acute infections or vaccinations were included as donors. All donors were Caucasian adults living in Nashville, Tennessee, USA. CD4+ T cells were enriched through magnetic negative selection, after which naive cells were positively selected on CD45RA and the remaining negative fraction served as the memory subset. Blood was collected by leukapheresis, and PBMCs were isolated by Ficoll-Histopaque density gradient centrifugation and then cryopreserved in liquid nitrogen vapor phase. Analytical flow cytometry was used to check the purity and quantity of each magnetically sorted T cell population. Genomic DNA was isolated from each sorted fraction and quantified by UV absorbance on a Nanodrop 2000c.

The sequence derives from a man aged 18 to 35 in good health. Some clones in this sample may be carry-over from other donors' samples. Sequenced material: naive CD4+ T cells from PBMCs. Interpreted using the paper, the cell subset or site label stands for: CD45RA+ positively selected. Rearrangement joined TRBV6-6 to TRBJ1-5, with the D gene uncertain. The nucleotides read TGTGCCAGCATACAAGGTGGGAGGCCCAATCAGCCCCAGCATTTT. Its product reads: CASIQGGRPNQPQHF.